This T cell receptor (beta chain) was sequenced for a study of cytomegalovirus exposure and HLA in healthy donors (dated by TCRdb to about 2017). For context, the study as a whole: According to an earlier analysis of a few hundred of the donors, about 190 million T cells yielded roughly 110 million unique TCR beta sequences and 276 Gb of sequence data. An early release that covered fewer than 750 HLA-typed donors contained approximately 300 gigabases of sequencing data and 85 million to 100 million unique TCR sequences. Of the 350 to 450 genotyped donors, approximately 83% fell in the genetic ancestry cluster associated with self-reported Caucasian donors. The study was designed to test whether signatures of past pathogen exposure could be identified by cataloging public T cell receptors. Using immunosequencing, the study profiled T cell repertoires from 666 subjects and related those repertoires to cytomegalovirus serostatus. A separate validation cohort of over 95 different subjects was used in addition to the approximately 700-subject first cohort. To predict cytomegalovirus infection status, the study brought together high-throughput TCR immunosequencing, statistical association of individual TCRs with disease status, and machine learning. To study patterns of TCR occurrence, a later analysis re-analyzed previously published TCR beta repertoires from 666 donors and added high-resolution HLA genotyping. In the later analysis, no new phenotypic data were used to find candidate immune exposures; instead, reliance was placed on TCR beta sequences and their occurrence across donors. To decide whether each TCR beta V gene segment behaved as functional or pseudogenic, an earlier analysis of 587 of the donors relied on high-throughput TCR beta sequencing. Donor age, sex, ethnicity and CMV serostatus were compiled together with the repertoire data. In a later genetic analysis, genome-wide SNP genotypes for 398 of the 666 donors were used, and that subset was treated as a discovery cohort. Every discovery cohort repertoire had been produced on one sequencing platform. Class I and class II HLA loci were covered by the typing at four-digit resolution. Typing coverage varied by locus: roughly 629-640 donors for A, B, C, DRB1 and DQB1; more than 500 for DQA1; 600 to 610 for DPA1; under 490 for DPB1. About five DR-DQ haplotypes were treated as single units for association and clustering because of strong linkage in the cohort. Across 300 to 400 genotyped donors of the cohort, an average of approximately 240,000 unique TCR beta nucleotide sequences per donor were sequenced, and 15% to 20% of those sequences were non-productive.

Findings and caveats that apply to the study as a whole: A later genetic analysis reported fewer N-insertions in productive TCRs among donors in an Asian-associated ancestry cluster than the roughly 690-donor mean. Cytomegalovirus status was reported to be diagnosed by the classifier with high specificity and sensitivity in both the original and validation cohorts. The authors suggested that the approach could potentially be extended to other disease states and immunological phenotypes. In vitro tests confirmed that three of the cytomegalovirus-associated TCR beta chains recognize cytomegalovirus antigens. When HLA alleles, especially DR and DQ, strongly co-occurred, TCR associations were difficult to assign to individual alleles. Immune exposure information for the cohort was limited to CMV serostatus. In a later analysis, the rate of TCR association differed among HLA loci, with DRB1 alleles having the most associated TCRs and HLA-C alleles having the fewest. Most CMV-associated TCR beta chains appeared to be HLA-restricted in a later analysis, and the HLA associations seemed to be driven largely by CMV exposure. A later analysis found that HLA-associated TCR beta chains were more clonally expanded and had lower generation probabilities than equally common non-associated chains. Because counts were too low, about 15 rarely observed V segments, including chromosome 9 orphons, were left out of the earlier analysis of 587 of the donors. An association between a missense DCLRE1C variant and V-gene and J-gene trimming of TCR beta chains was found in a later genetic analysis and replicated in an independent cohort. Specific HLA alleles were associated with over 15,000 TCR beta sequences at a false discovery rate of 0.05 in a later analysis. Some IMGT-functional V segments, including TRBV6-2 and TRBV6-3, could not be told apart with the 87-base-pair reads, so those segments were excluded. The presence/absence analyses assumed that sequencing depth was roughly uniform across donors, and that assumption may not be true. Across donors, most TCR sequences were observed very rarely, whereas some public TCRs were present in many individuals. Correlated functional status among segregating V segments might be attributable to linkage disequilibrium, but an unknown experimental factor could not be ruled out. A further reported finding was that TCR beta sequences accurately predicted the HLA-A and HLA-B alleles for most subjects in the first cohort. The sequencing pipeline was judged likely to have produced a cluster of highly shared sequence variants as a technical artifact. In this cohort, only TCR beta chains were sequenced, and detectable features were limited by the absence of alpha or paired-chain data. Because HLA typing was unavailable for some donors at each locus, only the typed subset was used in association tests. In an earlier analysis of roughly 500 of the donors, most TCR beta V segments appeared in productive rearrangements about 90% or about 30% of the time, broadly matching IMGT annotations. In the study, approximately 160 TCR beta chains were listed as associated with cytomegalovirus. In a later analysis, several top co-occurrence clusters were reported to appear linked to parvovirus B19, influenza, CMV and Epstein-Barr virus.

The CDR3 starts with the cysteine, ends with the phenylalanine, and has 16 residues. Here the CDR3 DNA is all that survives: 48 bases in frame from base 1. After removal of 4 bases from V and 5 bases from J, the junction retains 7 bases not matched to a gene. The germline V gene (reference sequence) sets CDR1 to SGHNT and CDR2 to YYREEE. In total, roughly 670 healthy bone marrow donors made up the cohort. At the time of sampling, every cohort member was nominally healthy, though immune exposures that went unrecorded were likely present. The donor tested CMV seropositive and was one of the 289 seropositive cohort members. Every donor gave a peripheral blood sample, and the peripheral blood mononuclear cells from that sample were used for TCR beta sequencing. The Qiagen DNeasy Blood Extraction Kit was used to extract genomic DNA from the blood cell samples. Library preparation used the immunoSEQ multiplex PCR assay. A mixture of 60 forward primers for TCR Vbeta segments and 13 reverse primers for TCR Jbeta segments was used in the multiplex PCR. The CDR3 region of rearranged TCR beta genes was amplified from genomic DNA with a multiplex PCR assay. Amplified TCR beta libraries were sequenced as 87-base-pair reads on the Illumina HiSeq System. In the original analysis: A later analysis tallied around 80 million unique TCR beta chains across the 650 to 750 repertoires, and approximately 12 million of those chains were shared by two or more donors. Raw reads were error-corrected and collapsed into unique sequences by a nearest-neighbor algorithm in which closely related sequences were merged to remove PCR and sequencing errors. To assign V, D and J gene segments, CDR3 sequences were aligned to IMGT reference sequences. For a sequence to be retained, a match of at least six nucleotides was required to both a V gene segment and a J gene segment. A rearrangement counted as productive if the CDR3 had no stop codons and remained in frame with V and J, and every other rearrangement counted as non-productive. CDR3 was defined by IMGT convention, running from the second conserved V-encoded cysteine to the conserved J-encoded phenylalanine. Sequences without an unambiguous match to a single V gene segment were excluded from the earlier analysis of about 600 of the donors. An earlier analysis of just under 600 of the donors called V segments functional above 56.7% productive rearrangements and segregating when the between-donor standard deviation exceeded 5%. To diagnose cytomegalovirus status from the catalog of TCR beta chain sequences, a statistical classification framework was built. In a later analysis, V and J genes were assigned by comparing TCR nucleotide sequences against IMGT/GENE-DB human TR gene sequences. The TCRdist pipeline was used in a later analysis to assign CDR3 sequences and most-parsimonious VDJ recombination scenarios. In a later analysis, every TCR beta chain was defined by the combination of its CDR3 amino acid sequence and its V-gene family, and reads without a unique V-gene family were dropped. A later analysis removed 592 highly shared, low-generation-probability nucleotide sequences to deal with suspected cross-contamination and a sequencing artifact. For each public chain, a later analysis derived a clonal expansion index from normalized ranks of inferred template counts within each repertoire. In a later analysis, generation probabilities were computed using a VDJ recombination model fitted to out-of-frame rearrangements, and the results were checked against IGoR. In a later analysis, hypergeometric tests were used to score TCR-TCR, TCR-HLA and TCR-CMV co-occurrence, with a repertoire-size bias correction applied to TCR pairs. A later analysis estimated false discovery rates by permuting HLA or CMV assignments 20 times. A later analysis grouped co-occurring TCRs with DBSCAN, adding TCRdist sequence similarity when clustering within HLA-allele-positive subsets. For co-occurrence clustering, repertoires with fewer than 30,000 or more than 120,000 public chains were excluded, along with several repertoires with anomalous nucleotide sharing. TCRdb took this table from immuneACCESS and kept in-frame rearrangements with V and J called. Such tables lack part of the clones; where checked against another copy, unresolved V genes explain under half of the gap, and the rest is unexplained. The D gene and trimming were derived from the DNA, and the V and J assignments and clone size from that table. The sample yields 100,000 to 150,000 clones; roughly 80% were counted once. 4% of the sample comes from the top ten.

Worth noting for this clone: Its antigen is currently not known. Qualities for individual bases were not recorded, and no much larger clone is one base off.

Recombination connected TRBV5-4 to TRBJ2-3; TRBD2 lines up with 13 middle nucleotides. The sequence was obtained from a man between 18 and 35 years old in good health and CMV-seropositive. The sequenced sample consisted of PBMCs. The nucleotides read TGTGCCAGCAGCCGGGGGACTAGCGGGGTCGAAGATACGCAGTATTTT. It translates as CASSRGTSGVEDTQYF.